Listed here is a single T cell receptor (beta chain). The antigen is not known. Between the trimmed V and J ends, which lost 8 bases and 2 bases, there was a span of 11 bases. Germline lookup yields CDR1 MGHRA and CDR2 YSYEKL. The CDR3 has 13 residues. This entry is derived from a study of cytomegalovirus exposure and HLA in healthy donors. The study ran its PCR with 60 Vbeta and 13 Jbeta primers. Measured with immunoSEQ multiplex PCR; TCRdb has only the in-frame clones, and not every one. Among approximately 100,000 clones listed, around three quarters were seen once. Study-wide findings and caveats: By HLA locus, TCR association rates varied in a later analysis, with DRB1 showing the most and HLA-C the fewest.

The receptor's source is a man aged 55 to 70 in good health and CMV-seropositive. The chain joins TRBV4-1 to TRBJ2-3; a weak D match, TRBD2 (6 bases). Material for sequencing was PBMCs. The CDR3: CASGAGITDTQYF. The CDR3, as DNA: TGCGCCAGCGGGGCGGGGATCACAGATACGCAGTATTTT.